These 16 T cell receptor beta chains were all obtained from the same sample, sequenced in a study of cytomegalovirus exposure and HLA in healthy donors. Vbeta (60) and Jbeta (13) primers were used in the PCR. Using immunoSEQ multiplex PCR, the repertoire was profiled, and TCRdb retains in-frame clones only, with some absent. Of about 130,000 clones listed, approximately 90% were seen once; the top ten hold about 5.5%. Specimen: PBMCs. These receptors originate from a woman in her 30s in good health and CMV-seronegative.

This clone was counted once. The chain has TRBV4-2 and TRBJ2-1, with a weak D call TRBD1 (6 bases). This CDR3 is built from 14 residues. The V end was cut by 1 base, the J end by 4 bases, with 8 bases between. Per germline, CDR1 LGHNA and CDR2 YNFKEQ. The CDR3: CASSQGGQYNEQFF. CDR3 nucleotides: TGTGCCAGCAGCCAAGGGGGGCAGTACAATGAGCAGTTCTTC.

The genes are TRBV7-8 and TRBJ1-5; D unresolved. The germline gives CDR1 SGHVS, CDR2 FQNEAQ. V was clipped by 1 base and J by 7 bases, with 14 bases between them. The CDR3 contains 15 residues. The CDR3 here is CASSLGDGGWQPQHF. The CDR3 coding sequence is TGTGCCAGCAGCTTAGGTGACGGAGGTTGGCAGCCCCAGCATTTT.

The chain uses TRBV7-6 and TRBJ2-3, with 9 bases fitting TRBD2. The CDR3 contains 15 residues. Germline values: CDR1 SGHVS, CDR2 FNYEAQ. The ends lost 7 bases at V and 3 bases at J; junction bases unmatched: 8. The DNA for the CDR3 is TGTGCCAGCACTTTTAGCGGGAGTGTAACAGATACGCAGTATTTT. This translates into CASTFSGSVTDTQYF.

J is TRBJ1-1 and V is TRBV4-3; maybe TRBD1 (5 bases). The CDR3 covers 14 residues. With 3 bases removed from V and 3 bases from J, the gap between germline ends came to 11 bases. Germline lookup yields CDR1 LGHNA and CDR2 YSLEER. In DNA form, the CDR3 reads TGCGCCAGCAGCCATTGGGGCTTTGACACTGAAGCTTTCTTT. Amino acid sequence: CASSHWGFDTEAFF.

The chain's CDR3 is CASRGGGWAGELFF. The DNA for the CDR3 is TGTGCCAGCAGAGGGGGGGGCTGGGCCGGGGAGCTGTTTTTT. The rearrangement links TRBV6-1 to TRBJ2-2; the D gene is possibly TRBD2 (7 bases). The CDR3 has 14 amino acids. Germline lookup yields CDR1 MNHNS and CDR2 SASEGT. V was clipped by 6 bases and J by 6 bases, with 14 bases between them.

This chain links TRBV7-9 with TRBJ1-6, with D uncertain. Per the germline V gene, CDR1 is SEHNR and CDR2 is FQNEAQ (reference sequence). The V gene lost 6 bases and the J gene lost 6 bases, with 6 bases spanning the gap. The CDR3 covers 12 residues. The CDR3 bases are TGTGCCAGCAGTCGTGTTAATTCACCCCTCCACTTT. This sequence encodes CASSRVNSPLHF. Variable domain in full (rest from reference TRBV7-9 and TRBJ1-6): DTGVSQNPRHKITKRGQNVTFRCDPISEHNRLYWYRQTLGQGPEFLTYFQNEAQLEKSRLLSDRFSAERPKGSFSTLEIQRTEQGDSAMYLCASSRVNSPLHFGNGTRLTVT.

The chain has TRBV7-9 and TRBJ2-1; 9 nucleotides line up with TRBD2. The V and J ends lost 2 bases and 2 bases, in that order; junction bases with no gene match: 4. The CDR3 is 16 residues long. Germline V lookup: CDR1 SEHNR, CDR2 FQNEAQ (reference sequence). The CDR3 sequence: CASSLNRLAAYNEQFF. In nucleotides, the CDR3 is TGTGCCAGCAGCTTAAATAGACTAGCGGCCTACAATGAGCAGTTCTTC.

In nucleotides, the CDR3 is TGCGCCAGCAGCCAAACCCGAGGGAACACTGAAGCTTTCTTT. It specifies CASSQTRGNTEAFF. The gene calls are TRBV4-1 and TRBJ1-1; D gene unclear. V was cut by 2 bases and J by 1 base, with 8 bases left in between. The CDR3 spans 14 residues. Germline CDR1 is MGHRA and CDR2 is YSYEKL.

The chain carries TRBV5-6 and TRBJ1-2, with D unclear. The CDR3 totals 12 residues. V gave up 3 bases and J gave up 5 bases, with 8 bases separating them. Germline-derived CDR1 and CDR2 are SGHDT and YYEEEE. The DNA for the CDR3 is TGTGCCAGCAGCTCTGGAGGGTATGGCTACACCTTC. As protein: CASSSGGYGYTF.

This clone has just one count. The chain couples TRBV12-5 to TRBJ2-7; TRBD2 aligns across 7 bases. V was pared by 0 bases and J by 0 bases, with 5 bases of the junction left unmatched. CDR3 length: 16 residues. Germline CDR1 and CDR2: LGHNT and FRNRAP. CDR3 sequence reads: CASGLVLGEGSYEQYF. The CDR3 DNA follows: TGTGCTAGTGGTTTGGTACTGGGGGAGGGCTCCTACGAGCAGTACTTC.

The chain uses TRBV28 and TRBJ2-3, with D possibly being TRBD2 (5 bases). CDR1 and CDR2 (germline): MDHEN, SYDVKM. The CDR3 is 16 residues long. Trimming took 7 bases from V and 3 from J, leaving 20 bases between them. The DNA of the CDR3 is TGTGCCAGCAAACTACACGGACTGGGGAGTACAGATACGCAGTATTTT. The encoded protein is CASKLHGLGSTDTQYF.

In its sample, this clone was seen once. The V gene is TRBV6-5, the J gene TRBJ2-7; D gene ambiguous. Between the trimmed V and J ends, which lost 0 bases and 2 bases, there was a span of 14 bases. Germline CDR1 MNHEY, CDR2 SVGAGI. CDR3 length: 16 residues. For the CDR3, the DNA is TGTGCCAGCAGTTACTCGAATGGGCCCGGCGCCTACGAGCAGTACTTC. Its protein product is CASSYSNGPGAYEQYF.

The V and J genes are TRBV7-9 and TRBJ2-5; 7 nucleotides agree with TRBD2. The CDR3 extends over 17 amino acids. CDR1 is SEHNR, CDR2 FQNEAQ, per germline (reference sequence). The J segment lost 1 base and the V segment lost 4 bases, leaving 12 bases of the junction unmatched. This chain's CDR3 is CASSSTSTSISQETQYF. For the CDR3, the DNA is TGTGCCAGCAGCTCCACCTCGACTAGCATCTCCCAAGAGACCCAGTACTTC.

V gene TRBV9 combines with J gene TRBJ2-1; TRBD2 aligns across 13 bases. Germline assignment: CDR1 SGDLS and CDR2 YYNGEE. Trimming took 4 bases from V and 8 from J; bases not matched to a gene: 9. This CDR3 comprises 16 residues. The CDR3 region is CASSTSGLAGTYEQFF. The CDR3 DNA reads TGTGCCAGCAGCACCTCGGGACTAGCGGGAACCTATGAGCAGTTCTTC.

The chain couples TRBV27 to TRBJ1-6; D is unclear. CDR1 and CDR2 (germline): MNHEY, SMNVEV (reference sequence). The CDR3 spans 16 residues. V was shortened by 3 bases and J by 9 bases, with 18 bases between the two germline ends. CDR3 sequence reads: CASSFSDAGYGSPLHF. The CDR3 DNA reads as TGTGCCAGCAGTTTCTCGGACGCGGGGTATGGTTCACCCCTCCACTTT.

CDR3 region: CATDPGAGANVLTF. The DNA for the CDR3 is TGTGCCACCGACCCAGGGGCTGGGGCCAACGTCCTGACTTTC. The chain couples TRBV19 to TRBJ2-6, with TRBD1 as a possible D gene (6 bases). The CDR3 runs to 14 residues. The ends were cut back, 10 bases at V and 2 bases at J, with 12 bases in the middle. Germline loops: CDR1 LNHDA, CDR2 SQIVND (reference sequence).